Each of the 21 T cell receptor beta chains below was sequenced from the same sample in a study of cytomegalovirus exposure and HLA in healthy donors. PCR used 60 Vbeta primers and 13 Jbeta primers. The assay was immunoSEQ multiplex PCR, and TCRdb's table has in-frame clones only and misses some. The sample lists roughly 110,000 clones; around two thirds were seen once. Sequencing input: PBMCs. The receptors come from a woman aged 40 to 50 in good health and CMV-seropositive.

This clone appeared a single time. Distinct nucleotide sequences in the sample also encode this CDR3. The chain joins TRBV19 to TRBJ1-6; D is uncertain. The V gene's germline CDR1 is LNHDA and CDR2 SQIVND (reference sequence). V was clipped by 7 bases and J by 0 bases, with 7 bases between them. The CDR3 runs 14 residues. The CDR3 region is CASTGGSYNSPLHF. The DNA of the CDR3 is TGTGCCAGTACCGGTGGCTCCTATAATTCACCCCTCCACTTT.

The CDR3 coding sequence is TGCAGCGGACAAACAGGGGACGGCTACACCTTC. Protein sequence: CSGQTGDGYTF. V usage is TRBV29-1 and J usage is TRBJ1-2, with 7 bases lining up with TRBD1. The V gene end was trimmed by 7 bases and the J gene end by 8 bases; junction bases not matched to a gene: 7. CDR1 and CDR2 (germline): SQVTM, ANQGSEA. CDR3 length equals 11 residues.

The rearrangement links TRBV9 to TRBJ1-1; D call uncertain. V lost 4 bases to trimming and J lost 5 bases, with 12 bases between them. The CDR3 has 13 residues. Germline V gene sequence: CDR1 SGDLS, CDR2 YYNGEE. CDR3 sequence (DNA): TGTGCCAGCAGCTTGGGAAGCGGGACTGAAGCTTTCTTT. This translates into CASSLGSGTEAFF.

The V and J genes are TRBV5-1 and TRBJ2-7; 12 nucleotides align to TRBD2. The CDR3 is 15 amino acids. After removal of 3 bases from V and 0 bases from J, the junction contained 1 base not matched to a gene. CDR1 and CDR2 (germline): SGHRS, YFSETQ. The CDR3 sequence is CASSWTSGASYEQYF. The CDR3 DNA sequence: TGCGCCAGCAGCTGGACTAGCGGGGCCTCCTACGAGCAGTACTTC.

The J gene is TRBJ2-7, the V gene TRBV28; perhaps TRBD1 as D (5 bases). V was trimmed by 7 bases and J by 2 bases, leaving 12 bases between them. The CDR3 loop spans 13 amino acids. CDR1 is MDHEN, CDR2 SYDVKM, per germline. The CDR3 nucleotides are TGTGCCAGCAACGTTCCAGGGACCTACGAGCAGTACTTC. It codes for CASNVPGTYEQYF.

The chain has TRBV6-5 and TRBJ1-1; perhaps TRBD1 as D (5 bases). The CDR3 is 15 residues long. Trimming took 4 bases from V and 7 from J, leaving 19 bases between them. Germline loops: CDR1 MNHEY, CDR2 SVGAGI. CDR3 in amino acids: CASSSAGGGGNEAFF. The CDR3 DNA reads as TGTGCCAGCAGTTCAGCGGGCGGGGGAGGTAATGAAGCTTTCTTT.

This clone turned up a few times. The chain links TRBV6-6 to TRBJ1-2; unclear D gene. Germline-derived CDR1 and CDR2 are MNHNY and SVGAGI (reference sequence). V dropped 5 bases and J dropped 5 bases, with 6 bases sitting between them. The CDR3 totals 11 residues. The CDR3 DNA follows: TGTGCCAGCAGTAAAGAGTATGGCTACACCTTC. This translates into CASSKEYGYTF.

In this sample, this clone turned up a few times. V and J are TRBV19 and TRBJ1-2; tentative D call: TRBD1 (6 bases). The CDR3 totals 13 residues. Germline V gives CDR1 LNHDA, CDR2 SQIVND (reference sequence). The V gene lost 6 bases and the J gene lost 2 bases, with 10 bases spanning the gap. CDR3 in DNA: TGTGCCAGTAGCCCTACAGGGAACTATGGCTACACCTTC. This sequence encodes CASSPTGNYGYTF.

V usage is TRBV7-6 and J usage is TRBJ1-1; maybe TRBD1 (6 bases). Germline V gene lookup returns CDR1 SGHVS and CDR2 FNYEAQ. CDR3 length equals 14 residues. Trimming removed 2 bases from V and 4 bases from J, with 11 bases in between. Here the CDR3 DNA reads TGTGCCAGCAGCTTAACTACAGGGACCACTGAAGCTTTCTTT. This encodes CASSLTTGTTEAFF.

The chain joins TRBV30 to TRBJ1-1, with 7 bases aligning to TRBD1. The CDR3 consists of 12 residues. Per the germline V gene, CDR1 is GTSNPN and CDR2 is SVGIG (reference sequence). V trimming: 0 bases; J trimming: 10 bases; junction bases outside the gene matches: 5. The CDR3 nucleotides read TGTGCCTGGAGTGTACAGGGGCGGGTAGCTTTCTTT. Encoded protein: CAWSVQGRVAFF.

This sequence joins TRBV30 and TRBJ1-1; TRBD1 aligns across 7 bases. Germline V gene lookup returns CDR1 GTSNPN and CDR2 SVGIG (reference sequence). There are 12 residues in the CDR3. V lost 5 bases, J lost 7 bases, and 7 bases stayed unmatched. DNA of the CDR3: TGTGCCTGGGGGACAGTTAATGGTGAAGCTTTCTTT. Translated: CAWGTVNGEAFF.

Here the CDR3 DNA reads TGCGCCAGCAAGGAGGGGACCCAAGAGACCCAGTACTTC. This codes for CASKEGTQETQYF. V and J are TRBV5-1 and TRBJ2-5, with D maybe TRBD2 (6 bases). This CDR3 has 13 amino acids. From germline, CDR1 is SGHRS and CDR2 YFSETQ. Between the trimmed V and J ends, which lost 6 bases and 1 base, there was a span of 10 bases.

The chain recombines TRBV7-2 with TRBJ2-2; 8 bases line up with TRBD2. Germline CDR1 reads SGHTA; CDR2 reads FQGNSA. The J segment lost 1 base and the V segment lost 5 bases, leaving 3 bases of the junction unmatched. The CDR3 sequence is 15 residues long. The chain's CDR3 is CASSRTSLNTGELFF. In DNA, the CDR3 is TGTGCCAGCAGCCGGACTAGCTTGAACACCGGGGAGCTGTTTTTT.

The chain carries TRBV6-5 and TRBJ1-6; D is perhaps TRBD1 (6 bases). Per germline, CDR1 MNHEY and CDR2 SVGAGI. Trimming removed 0 bases from V and 9 bases from J, with 9 bases in between. The CDR3 is 14 residues long. The CDR3 DNA follows: TGTGCCAGCAGTTACTCGTCAGGGGTTTCACCCCTCCACTTT. Translating gives CASSYSSGVSPLHF.

V gene TRBV2 combines with J gene TRBJ1-3; 7 bases fit TRBD1. The CDR3 totals 15 residues. The V and J ends lost 11 bases and 2 bases, in that order; junction bases with no gene match: 12. Germline values: CDR1 SNHLY, CDR2 FYNNEI. This CDR3 is CAAQTGTYPGNTIYF. The CDR3, as DNA: TGTGCCGCTCAGACAGGGACGTATCCTGGAAACACCATATATTTT.

The chain uses TRBV2 and TRBJ1-4; the match to TRBD1 covers 8 bases. The CDR3 sequence is 15 residues long. Trimming at V came to 8 bases and at J to 5 bases, leaving 10 bases not matched to a gene. Germline V gene lookup returns CDR1 SNHLY and CDR2 FYNNEI. As DNA, the CDR3 is TGTGCCAGCTCCGGACAGGGCAGTATCAATGAAAAACTGTTTTTT. Its protein product is CASSGQGSINEKLFF.

This rearrangement joins TRBV5-1 to TRBJ1-1, with D possibly being TRBD1 (5 bases). The CDR3 runs 16 residues. Trimming removed 2 bases at V and 0 bases at J, with 14 bases between. Per germline, CDR1 SGHRS and CDR2 YFSETQ. The CDR3, as DNA: TGCGCCAGCAGCTTACAGGCCACCATCATGAACACTGAAGCTTTCTTT. Protein product: CASSLQATIMNTEAFF.

The chain combines TRBV29-1 with TRBJ2-2; 8 bases map to TRBD1. Losses at the gene ends were 6 bases for V and 4 bases for J; bases not matched to a gene: 1. The CDR3 spans 12 residues. The germline V gene has CDR1 SQVTM and CDR2 ANQGSEA. CDR3 sequence: CSVGQATGELFF. CDR3 coding DNA: TGCAGCGTGGGACAGGCCACCGGGGAGCTGTTTTTT.

This clone has just a few counts. The V and J genes are TRBV4-3 and TRBJ2-5; 8 bases align to TRBD1. With 0 bases clipped from V and 4 bases from J, the junction kept 7 bases outside the gene matches. The CDR3 contains 16 residues. Germline V CDR1 and CDR2: LGHNA, YSLEER. Written as DNA, the CDR3 is TGCGCCAGCAGCCAAGATGGGGCAGGGGGCGCAGAGACCCAGTACTTC. Translating gives CASSQDGAGGAETQYF.

This clone came up a few times. The V call is TRBV30, the J call TRBJ1-2, with TRBD1 matching 9 bases. V shed 0 bases, J shed 0 bases, and the junction held 5 bases outside the gene matches. Germline-derived CDR1 and CDR2 are GTSNPN and SVGIG (reference sequence). This CDR3 has 16 residues. In DNA form, the CDR3 reads TGTGCCTGGAGTGTTTACGACAGGGGGGCTAACTATGGCTACACCTTC. Amino acid sequence: CAWSVYDRGANYGYTF. Together with reference TRBV30 and TRBJ1-2, the CDR3 gives the full variable domain: SQTIHQWPATLVQPVGSPLSLECTVEGTSNPNLYWYRQAAGRGLQLLFYSVGIGQISSEVPQNLSASRPQDRQFILSSKKLLLSDSGFYLCAWSVYDRGANYGYTFGSGTRLTVV.

This clone was seen once. This chain connects TRBV25-1 to TRBJ2-2; 9 bases map to TRBD1. CDR3 size: 14 residues. V gave up 5 bases and J gave up 7 bases; unmatched junction bases: 5. CDR1 is MGHDK and CDR2 is SYGVNS in the germline V gene. CDR3 DNA: TGTGCCAGCAGTAGGACGGGACAGGGCGGGGAGCTGTTTTTT. Translation: CASSRTGQGGELFF.